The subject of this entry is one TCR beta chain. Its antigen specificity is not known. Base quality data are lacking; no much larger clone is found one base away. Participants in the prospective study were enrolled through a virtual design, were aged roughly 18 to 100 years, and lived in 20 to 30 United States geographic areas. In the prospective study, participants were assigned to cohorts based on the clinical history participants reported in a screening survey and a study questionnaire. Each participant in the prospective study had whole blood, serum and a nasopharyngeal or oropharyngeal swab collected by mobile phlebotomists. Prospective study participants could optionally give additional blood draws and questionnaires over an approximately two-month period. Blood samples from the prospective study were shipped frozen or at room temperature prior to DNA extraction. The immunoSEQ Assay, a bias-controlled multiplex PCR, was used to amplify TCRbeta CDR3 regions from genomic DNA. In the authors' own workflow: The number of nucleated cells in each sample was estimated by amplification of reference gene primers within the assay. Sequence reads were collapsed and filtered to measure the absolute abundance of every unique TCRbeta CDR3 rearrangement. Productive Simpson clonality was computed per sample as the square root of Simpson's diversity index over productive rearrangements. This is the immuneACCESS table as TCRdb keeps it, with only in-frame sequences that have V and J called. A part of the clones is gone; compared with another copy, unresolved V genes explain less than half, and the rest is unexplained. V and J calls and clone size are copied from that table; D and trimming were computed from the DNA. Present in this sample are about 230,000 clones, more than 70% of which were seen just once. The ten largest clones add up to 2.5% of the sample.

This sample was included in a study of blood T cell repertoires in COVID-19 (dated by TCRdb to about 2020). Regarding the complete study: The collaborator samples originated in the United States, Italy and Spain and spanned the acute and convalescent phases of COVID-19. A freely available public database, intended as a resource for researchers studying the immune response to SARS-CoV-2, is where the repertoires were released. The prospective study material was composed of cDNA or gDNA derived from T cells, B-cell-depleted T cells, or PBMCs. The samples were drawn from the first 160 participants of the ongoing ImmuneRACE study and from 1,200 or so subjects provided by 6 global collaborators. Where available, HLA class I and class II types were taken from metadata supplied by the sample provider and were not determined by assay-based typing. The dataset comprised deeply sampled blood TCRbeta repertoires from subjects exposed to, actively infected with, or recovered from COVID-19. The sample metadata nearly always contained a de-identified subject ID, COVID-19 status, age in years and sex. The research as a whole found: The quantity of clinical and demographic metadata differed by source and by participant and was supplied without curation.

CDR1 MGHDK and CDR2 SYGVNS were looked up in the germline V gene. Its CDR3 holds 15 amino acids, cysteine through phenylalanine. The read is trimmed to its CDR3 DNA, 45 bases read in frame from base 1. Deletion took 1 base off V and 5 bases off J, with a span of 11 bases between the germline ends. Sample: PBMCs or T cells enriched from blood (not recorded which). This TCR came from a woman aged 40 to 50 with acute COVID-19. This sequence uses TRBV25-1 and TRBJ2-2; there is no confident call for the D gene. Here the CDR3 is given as CASSEFSGLTGELFF. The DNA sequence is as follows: TGTGCCAGCAGTGAATTCTCGGGTCTAACCGGGGAGCTGTTTTTT. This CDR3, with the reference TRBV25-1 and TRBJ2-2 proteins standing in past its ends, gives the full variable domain EADIYQTPRYLVIGTGKKITLECSQTMGHDKMYWYQQDPGMELHLIHYSYGVNSTEKGDLSSESTVSRIRTEHFPLTLESARPSHTSQYLCASSEFSGLTGELFFGEGSRLTVL.